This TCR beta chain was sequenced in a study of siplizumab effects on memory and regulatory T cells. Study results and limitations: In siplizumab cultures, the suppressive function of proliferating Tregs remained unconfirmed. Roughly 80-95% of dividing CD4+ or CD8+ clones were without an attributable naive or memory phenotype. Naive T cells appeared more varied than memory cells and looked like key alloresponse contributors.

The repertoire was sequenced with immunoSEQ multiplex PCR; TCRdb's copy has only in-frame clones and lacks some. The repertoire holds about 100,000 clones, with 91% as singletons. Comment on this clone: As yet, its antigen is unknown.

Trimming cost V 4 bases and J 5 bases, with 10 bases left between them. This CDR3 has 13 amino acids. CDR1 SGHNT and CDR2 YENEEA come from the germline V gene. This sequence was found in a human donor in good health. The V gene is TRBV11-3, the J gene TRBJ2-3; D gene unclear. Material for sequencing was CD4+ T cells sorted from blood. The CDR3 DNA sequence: TGTGCCAGCAGCTCGCAACAGAGAGATACGCAGTATTTT. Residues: CASSSQQRDTQYF.